Below are 18 T cell receptor beta chains sequenced from a single sample in a study of monozygotic twins with inflammatory bowel disease. After re-calling the 5' RACE reads, TCRdb lists one entry per CDR3 protein, DNA absent. Its table records about 210,000 distinct CDR3 sequences. Sequenced material: blood. These receptors were taken from a human donor with ulcerative colitis or Crohn's disease, or a healthy co-twin of an affected twin (not recorded which).

The J gene is TRBJ2-1, the V gene TRBV24-1. The V gene's germline CDR1 is KGHDR and CDR2 SFDVKD. CDR3 length equals 14 residues. This chain's CDR3 is CATSDRTPTNEQFF.

The rearrangement joins TRBV7-2 to TRBJ1-1. Germline V gene sequence: CDR1 SGHTA, CDR2 FQGNSA. The CDR3 length is 14 residues. CDR3 in amino acids: CASSLMFGNTEAFF.

V gene TRBV4-1 combines with J gene TRBJ1-1; TCRdb's D call of TRBD1 is untestable without DNA. This CDR3 spans 16 amino acids. Looked up from germline, CDR1 is MGHRA and CDR2 is YSYEKL. This chain's CDR3 is CASSLQFGALNTEAFF.

The gene calls are TRBV20-1 and TRBJ2-1; as DNA is missing, the TRBD2 call by TCRdb cannot be tested. Germline-derived CDR1 and CDR2 are DFQATT and SNEGSKA (reference sequence). CDR3 length: 14 amino acids. CDR3: CSAGLRGGRGEQFF.

V gene TRBV5-4 combines with J gene TRBJ2-7; TCRdb lists TRBD1, though no DNA is available to test this call. The germline CDR1 and CDR2 sequences are SGHNT and YYREEE (reference sequence). This CDR3 has 15 amino acids. The chain's CDR3 is CASSLGGTGINEQYF. Drawing the rest from reference TRBV5-4 and TRBJ2-7, the complete variable domain is ETGVTQSPTHLIKTRGQQVTLRCSSQSGHNTVSWYQQALGQGPQFIFQYYREEENGRGNFPPRFSGLQFPNYSSELNVNALELDDSALYLCASSLGGTGINEQYFGPGTRLTVT.

The chain has TRBV5-1 and TRBJ2-2. This CDR3 has 13 amino acids. Germline CDR1 and CDR2: SGHRS and YFSETQ. The CDR3 here is CASSLGNTGELFF.

V usage is TRBV5-1 and J usage is TRBJ1-4; absent DNA, TCRdb's TRBD1 call cannot be checked. The CDR3 is made up of 13 amino acids. Looked up from germline, CDR1 is SGHRS and CDR2 is YFSETQ. The CDR3 sequence: CASSGGENEKLFF.

The chain couples TRBV12-3 or TRBV12-4 to TRBJ2-3. CDR3 size: 15 residues. The CDR3 loop is CASSEHRLSTDTQYF.

The V call is TRBV6-5, the J call TRBJ2-7. Germline V gene sequence: CDR1 MNHEY, CDR2 SVGAGI. The CDR3 totals 14 residues. The CDR3 sequence is CASSYSGVSYEQYF.

J is TRBJ1-1 and V is TRBV15; as DNA is missing, the TRBD1 call by TCRdb cannot be tested. Germline lookup yields CDR1 LNHNV and CDR2 YYDKDF (reference sequence). The CDR3 has 14 amino acids. The CDR3 sequence: CATSRAQVDTEAFF. The whole variable domain, remainder taken from reference TRBV15 and TRBJ1-1, is DAMVIQNPRYQVTQFGKPVTLSCSQTLNHNVMYWYQQKSSQAPKLLFHYYDKDFNNEADTPDNFQSRRPNTSFCFLDIRSPGLGDTAMYLCATSRAQVDTEAFFGQGTRLTVV.

The chain has TRBV12-3 or TRBV12-4 and TRBJ2-1; the TCRdb D gene call, TRBD2, has no DNA to confirm it. The CDR3 is 14 amino acids. CDR3 amino acids: CASSPGLAYNEQFF.

V is TRBV20-1 and J is TRBJ2-4; the TRBD1 assignment by TCRdb is unverifiable without DNA. Germline V gene sequence: CDR1 DFQATT, CDR2 SNEGSKA (reference sequence). The CDR3 runs 13 residues. CDR3 amino acids: CSAHPGQGNIQYF.

This chain links TRBV20-1 with TRBJ2-3. Germline V CDR1 and CDR2: DFQATT, SNEGSKA (reference sequence). The CDR3 consists of 12 residues. CDR3 residues: CSARFVSDTQYF.

V gene TRBV12-3 or TRBV12-4 combines with J gene TRBJ2-7; TCRdb picks TRBD1, but there is no DNA to check that call. This CDR3 has 16 residues. CDR3 amino acids: CASSDPGRSSSYEQYF.

The rearrangement uses TRBV5-4 and TRBJ1-1; TCRdb's D gene call, TRBD1, goes unchecked for lack of DNA. Germline CDR1 and CDR2: SGHNT and YYREEE (reference sequence). The CDR3 contains 14 residues. The chain's CDR3 is CASSTDRGLTEAFF.

The chain recombines TRBV3-1 with TRBJ2-3. The CDR3 covers 15 residues. From germline, CDR1 is LGHDT and CDR2 YNNKEL (reference sequence). CDR3 sequence: CASSQALTSTDTQYF.

This rearrangement joins TRBV20-1 to TRBJ2-1; TCRdb gives TRBD1 as the D gene, but with no DNA this cannot be confirmed. Germline V gene sequence: CDR1 DFQATT, CDR2 SNEGSKA (reference sequence). This CDR3 has 12 amino acids. The CDR3 sequence is CSASPIRDEQFF.

V usage is TRBV24-1 and J usage is TRBJ2-1. CDR1 is KGHDR, CDR2 SFDVKD, per germline. This CDR3 region has 11 residues. The CDR3 is CATSQGNEQFF.